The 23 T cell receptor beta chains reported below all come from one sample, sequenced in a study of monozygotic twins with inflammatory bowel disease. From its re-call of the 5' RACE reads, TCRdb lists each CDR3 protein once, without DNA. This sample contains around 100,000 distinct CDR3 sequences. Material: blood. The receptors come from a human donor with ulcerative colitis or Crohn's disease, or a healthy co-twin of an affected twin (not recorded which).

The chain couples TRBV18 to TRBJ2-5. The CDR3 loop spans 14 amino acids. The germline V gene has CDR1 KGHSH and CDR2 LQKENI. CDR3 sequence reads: CASSPRQQEETQYF.

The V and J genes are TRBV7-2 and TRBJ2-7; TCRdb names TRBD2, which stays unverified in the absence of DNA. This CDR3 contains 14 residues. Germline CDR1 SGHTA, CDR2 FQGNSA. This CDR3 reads CASSSPGTGYEQYF.

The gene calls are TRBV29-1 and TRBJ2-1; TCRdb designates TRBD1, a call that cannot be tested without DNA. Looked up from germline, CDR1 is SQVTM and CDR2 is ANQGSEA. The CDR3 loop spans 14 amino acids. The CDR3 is CSTRRGYSYNEQFF.

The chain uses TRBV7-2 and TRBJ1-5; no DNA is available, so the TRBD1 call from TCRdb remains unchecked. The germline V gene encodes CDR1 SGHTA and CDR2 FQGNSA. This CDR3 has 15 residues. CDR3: CASSLERGMDQPQHF.

CDR3 sequence reads: CASRPAGGGTDTQYF. The chain carries TRBV12-3 or TRBV12-4 and TRBJ2-3; TCRdb's assignment of TRBD2 cannot be checked, as there is no DNA. The CDR3 covers 15 residues.

CDR3 protein: CASSNSGGASEQFF. The chain carries TRBV5-1 and TRBJ2-1; the TCRdb D gene call, TRBD2, has no DNA to confirm it. CDR3 length equals 14 residues. Germline V lookup: CDR1 SGHRS, CDR2 YFSETQ.

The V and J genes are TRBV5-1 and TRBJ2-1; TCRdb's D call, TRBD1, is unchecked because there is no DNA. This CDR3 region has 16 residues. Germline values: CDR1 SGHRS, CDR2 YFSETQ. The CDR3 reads CASSLVGGTQYNEQFF.

The CDR3 reads CASSHNLDRADVPAF. This chain connects TRBV7-9 to TRBJ1-2; the D call of TRBD1 rests on TCRdb alone, since no DNA is present to check it. The CDR3 consists of 15 residues. CDR1 is SEHNR and CDR2 is FQNEAQ in the germline V gene (reference sequence).

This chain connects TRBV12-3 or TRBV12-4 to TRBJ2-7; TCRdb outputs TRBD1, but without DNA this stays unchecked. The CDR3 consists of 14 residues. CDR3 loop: CASSTWGYTYEQYF.

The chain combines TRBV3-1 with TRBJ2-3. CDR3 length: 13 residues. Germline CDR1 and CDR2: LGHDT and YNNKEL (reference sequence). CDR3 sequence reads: CASSRWTKDTQYF.

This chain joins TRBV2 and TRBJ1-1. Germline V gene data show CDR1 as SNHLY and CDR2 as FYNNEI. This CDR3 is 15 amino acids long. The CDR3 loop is CASSELPAGGTEAFF.

The chain's CDR3 is CASSLGTNYEQYF. This rearrangement joins TRBV12-3 or TRBV12-4 to TRBJ2-7. CDR3 length: 13 amino acids.

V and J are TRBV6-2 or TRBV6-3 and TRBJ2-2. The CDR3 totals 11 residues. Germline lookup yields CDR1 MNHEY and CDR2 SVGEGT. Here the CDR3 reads CASSYLIELIF.

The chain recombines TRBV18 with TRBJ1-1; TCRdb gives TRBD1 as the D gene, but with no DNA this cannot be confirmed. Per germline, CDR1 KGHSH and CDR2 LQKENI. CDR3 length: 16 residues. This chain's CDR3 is CASSPPEPQWYTEAFF.

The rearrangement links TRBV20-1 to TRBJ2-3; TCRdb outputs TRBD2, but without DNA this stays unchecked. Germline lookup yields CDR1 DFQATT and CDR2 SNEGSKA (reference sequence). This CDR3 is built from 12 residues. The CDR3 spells CSVGGPTDTQYF.

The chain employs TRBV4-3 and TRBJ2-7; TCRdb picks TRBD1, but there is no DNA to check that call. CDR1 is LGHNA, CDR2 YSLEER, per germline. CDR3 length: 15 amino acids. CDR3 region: CASSQDRALNYEQYF.

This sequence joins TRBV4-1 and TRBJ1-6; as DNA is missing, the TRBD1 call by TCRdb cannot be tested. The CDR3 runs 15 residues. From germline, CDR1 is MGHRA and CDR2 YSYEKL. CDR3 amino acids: CASSQPGQGNSPLHF.

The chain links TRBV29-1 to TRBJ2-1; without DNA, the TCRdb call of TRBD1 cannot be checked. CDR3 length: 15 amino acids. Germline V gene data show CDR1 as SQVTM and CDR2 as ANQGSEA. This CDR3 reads CSVAGTGASYNEQFF.

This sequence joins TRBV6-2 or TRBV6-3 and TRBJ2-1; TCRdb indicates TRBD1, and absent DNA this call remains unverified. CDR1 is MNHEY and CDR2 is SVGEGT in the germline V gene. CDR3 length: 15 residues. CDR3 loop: CASSYSSGIVNEQFF.

The chain's CDR3 is CASSLRDQTYEQYF. This chain links TRBV12-3 or TRBV12-4 with TRBJ2-7; TCRdb gives TRBD2 as the D gene, but with no DNA this cannot be confirmed. The length of the CDR3 is 14 residues.

CDR3 amino acids: CASSDYAEQYF. The chain couples TRBV12-3 or TRBV12-4 to TRBJ2-7; TCRdb indicates TRBD2, and absent DNA this call remains unverified. The CDR3 length is 11 residues.

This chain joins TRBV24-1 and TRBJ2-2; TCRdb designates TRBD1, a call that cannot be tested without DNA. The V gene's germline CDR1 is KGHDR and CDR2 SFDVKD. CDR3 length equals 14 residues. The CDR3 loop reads CATTVGGGTGELFF.

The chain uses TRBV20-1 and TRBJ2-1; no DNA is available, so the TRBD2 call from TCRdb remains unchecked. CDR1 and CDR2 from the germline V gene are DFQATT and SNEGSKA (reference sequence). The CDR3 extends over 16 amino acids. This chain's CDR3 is CSAPYGSSRKDNEQFF.